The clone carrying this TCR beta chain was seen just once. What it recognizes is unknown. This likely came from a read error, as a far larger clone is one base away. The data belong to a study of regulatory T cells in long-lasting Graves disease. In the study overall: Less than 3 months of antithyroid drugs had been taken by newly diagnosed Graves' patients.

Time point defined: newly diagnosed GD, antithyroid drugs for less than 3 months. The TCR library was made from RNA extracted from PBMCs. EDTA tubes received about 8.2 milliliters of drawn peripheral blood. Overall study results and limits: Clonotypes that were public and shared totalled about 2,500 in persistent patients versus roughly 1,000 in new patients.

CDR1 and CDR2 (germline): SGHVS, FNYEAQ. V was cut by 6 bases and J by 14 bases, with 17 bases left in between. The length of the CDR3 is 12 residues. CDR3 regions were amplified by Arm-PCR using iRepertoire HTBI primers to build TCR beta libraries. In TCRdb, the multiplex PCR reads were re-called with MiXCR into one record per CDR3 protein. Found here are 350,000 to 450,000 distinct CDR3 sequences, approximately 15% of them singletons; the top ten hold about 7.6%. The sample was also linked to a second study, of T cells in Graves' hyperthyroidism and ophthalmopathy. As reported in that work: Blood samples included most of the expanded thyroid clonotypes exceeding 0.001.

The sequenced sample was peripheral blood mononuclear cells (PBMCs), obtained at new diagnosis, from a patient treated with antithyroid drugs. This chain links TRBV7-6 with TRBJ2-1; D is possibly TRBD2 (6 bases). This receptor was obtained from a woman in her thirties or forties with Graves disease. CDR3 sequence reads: CASSARQEREFF. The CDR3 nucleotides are TGTGCCAGCAGTGCCCGGCAGGAGCGGGAGTTCTTC.